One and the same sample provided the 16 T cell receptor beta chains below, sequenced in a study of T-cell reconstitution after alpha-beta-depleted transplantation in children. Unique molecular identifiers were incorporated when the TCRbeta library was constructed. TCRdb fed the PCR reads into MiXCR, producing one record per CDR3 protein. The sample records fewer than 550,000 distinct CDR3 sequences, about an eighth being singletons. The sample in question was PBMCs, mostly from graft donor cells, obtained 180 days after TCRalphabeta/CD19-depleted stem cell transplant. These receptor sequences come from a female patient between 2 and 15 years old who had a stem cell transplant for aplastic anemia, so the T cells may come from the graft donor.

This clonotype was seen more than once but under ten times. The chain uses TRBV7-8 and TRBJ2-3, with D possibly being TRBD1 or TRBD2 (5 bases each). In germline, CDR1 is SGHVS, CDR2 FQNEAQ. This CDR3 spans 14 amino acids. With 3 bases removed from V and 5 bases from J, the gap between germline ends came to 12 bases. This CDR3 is CASSFPGAGDTQYF. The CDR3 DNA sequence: TGTGCCAGCAGCTTTCCCGGGGCAGGAGATACGCAGTATTTT.

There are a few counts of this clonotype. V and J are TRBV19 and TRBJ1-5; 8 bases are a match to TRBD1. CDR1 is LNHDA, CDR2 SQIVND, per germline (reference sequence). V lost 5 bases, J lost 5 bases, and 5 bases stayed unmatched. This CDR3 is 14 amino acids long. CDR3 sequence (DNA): TGTGCCAGTAGTGAAGGGACAGGACATCAGCCCCAGCATTTT. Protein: CASSEGTGHQPQHF.

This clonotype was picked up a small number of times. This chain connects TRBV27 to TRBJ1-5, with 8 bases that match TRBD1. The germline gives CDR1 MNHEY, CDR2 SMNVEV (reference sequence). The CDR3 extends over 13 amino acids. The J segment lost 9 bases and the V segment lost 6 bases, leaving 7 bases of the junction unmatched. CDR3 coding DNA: TGTGCCAGCAGGGGGACAGGATGGGCGCCCCAGCATTTT. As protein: CASRGTGWAPQHF.

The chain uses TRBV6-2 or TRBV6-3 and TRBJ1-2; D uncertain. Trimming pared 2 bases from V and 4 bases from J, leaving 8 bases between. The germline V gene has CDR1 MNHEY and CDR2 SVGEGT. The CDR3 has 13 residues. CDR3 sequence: CASSYQNLYGYTF. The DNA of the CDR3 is TGTGCCAGCAGTTACCAAAACCTCTATGGCTACACCTTC.

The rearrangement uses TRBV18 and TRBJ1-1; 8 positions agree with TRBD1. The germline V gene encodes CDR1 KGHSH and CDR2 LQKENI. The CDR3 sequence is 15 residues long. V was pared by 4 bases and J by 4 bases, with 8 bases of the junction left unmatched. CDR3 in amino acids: CASSRLGQVRTEAFF. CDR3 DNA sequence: TGTGCCAGCTCACGTCTGGGACAGGTCCGCACTGAAGCTTTCTTT.

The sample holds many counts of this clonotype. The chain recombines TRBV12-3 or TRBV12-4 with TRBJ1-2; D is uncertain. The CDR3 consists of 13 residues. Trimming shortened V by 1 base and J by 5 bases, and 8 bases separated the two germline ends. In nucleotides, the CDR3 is TGTGCCAGCAGTTTAGTGGGAGAATATGGCTACACCTTC. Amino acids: CASSLVGEYGYTF.

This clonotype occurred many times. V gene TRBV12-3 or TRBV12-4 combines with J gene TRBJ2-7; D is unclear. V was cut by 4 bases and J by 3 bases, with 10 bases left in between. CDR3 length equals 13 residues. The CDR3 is CASSYETYYEQYF. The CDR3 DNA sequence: TGTGCCAGCAGTTACGAGACGTACTACGAGCAGTACTTC.

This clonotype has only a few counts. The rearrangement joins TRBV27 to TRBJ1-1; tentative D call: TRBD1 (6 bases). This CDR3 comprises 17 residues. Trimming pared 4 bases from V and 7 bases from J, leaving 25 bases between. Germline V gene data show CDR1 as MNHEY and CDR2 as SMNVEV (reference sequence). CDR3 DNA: TGTGCCAGCAGTTCAACATTCCATAGTGCAGGGGTCGTTGAAGCTTTCTTT. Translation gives CASSSTFHSAGVVEAFF.

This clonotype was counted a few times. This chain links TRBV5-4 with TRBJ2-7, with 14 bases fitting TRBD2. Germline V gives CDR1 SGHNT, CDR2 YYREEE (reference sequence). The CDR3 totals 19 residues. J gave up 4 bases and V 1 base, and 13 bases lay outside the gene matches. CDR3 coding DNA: TGTGCCAGCAGCTTGTTTTGGGTCCTTGGGACTAGCGGGAGTTACGAGCAGTACTTC. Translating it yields CASSLFWVLGTSGSYEQYF. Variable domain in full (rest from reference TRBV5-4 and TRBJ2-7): ETGVTQSPTHLIKTRGQQVTLRCSSQSGHNTVSWYQQALGQGPQFIFQYYREEENGRGNFPPRFSGLQFPNYSSELNVNALELDDSALYLCASSLFWVLGTSGSYEQYFGPGTRLTVT.

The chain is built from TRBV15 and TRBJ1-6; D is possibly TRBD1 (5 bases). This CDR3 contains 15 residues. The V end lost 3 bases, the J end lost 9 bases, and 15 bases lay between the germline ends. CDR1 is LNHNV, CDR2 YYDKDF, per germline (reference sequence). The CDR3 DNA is TGTGCCACCAGCAGTCTGCAGGGTCGGGGTTCACCCCTCCACTTT. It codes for CATSSLQGRGSPLHF.

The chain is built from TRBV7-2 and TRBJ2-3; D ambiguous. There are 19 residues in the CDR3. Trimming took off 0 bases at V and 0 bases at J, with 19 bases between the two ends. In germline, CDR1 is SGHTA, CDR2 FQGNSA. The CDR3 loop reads CASSLAGGQARSSTDTQYF. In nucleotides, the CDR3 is TGTGCCAGCAGCTTAGCTGGTGGTCAGGCCAGGTCTAGCACAGATACGCAGTATTTT. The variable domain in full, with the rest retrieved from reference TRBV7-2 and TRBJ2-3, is GAGVSQSPSNKVTEKGKDVELRCDPISGHTALYWYRQSLGQGLEFLIYFQGNSAPDKSGLPSDRFSAERTGGSVSTLTIQRTQQEDSAVYLCASSLAGGQARSSTDTQYFGPGTRLTVL.

The CDR3 bases are TGTGCCAGCAGGTTTGGTGGCACAGATACGCAGTATTTT. It encodes CASRFGGTDTQYF. The chain recombines TRBV5-4 with TRBJ2-3, with unresolved D. The germline V gene has CDR1 SGHNT and CDR2 YYREEE (reference sequence). The CDR3 runs to 13 residues. V lost 5 bases and J 1 base, leaving 8 bases between the germline ends.

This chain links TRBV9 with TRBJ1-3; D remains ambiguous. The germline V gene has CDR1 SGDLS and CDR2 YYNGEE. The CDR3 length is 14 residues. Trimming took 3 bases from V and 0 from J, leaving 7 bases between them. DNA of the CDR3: TGTGCCAGCAGCGCGTTGAGCTCTGGAAACACCATATATTTT. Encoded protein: CASSALSSGNTIYF.

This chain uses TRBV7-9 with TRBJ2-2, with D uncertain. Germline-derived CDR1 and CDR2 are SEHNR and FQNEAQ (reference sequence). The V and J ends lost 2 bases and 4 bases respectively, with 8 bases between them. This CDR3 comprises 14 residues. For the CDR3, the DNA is TGTGCCAGCAGCTTACTTCGGACCACCGGGGAGCTGTTTTTT. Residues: CASSLLRTTGELFF.

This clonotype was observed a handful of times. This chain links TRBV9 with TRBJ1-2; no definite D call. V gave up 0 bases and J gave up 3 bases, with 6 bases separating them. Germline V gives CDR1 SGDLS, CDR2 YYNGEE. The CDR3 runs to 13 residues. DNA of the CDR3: TGTGCCAGCAGCGTAGGTGATTACTATGGCTACACCTTC. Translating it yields CASSVGDYYGYTF.

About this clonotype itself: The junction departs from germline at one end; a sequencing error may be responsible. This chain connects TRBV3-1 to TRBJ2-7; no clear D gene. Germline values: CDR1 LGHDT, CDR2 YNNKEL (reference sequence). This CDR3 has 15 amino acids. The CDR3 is CATSQDLTRSYEQYF. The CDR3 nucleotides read TGTGCCACCAGCCAAGATCTAACAAGATCCTACGAGCAGTACTTC.